This T cell receptor beta chain stems from a study of radiotherapy plus CTLA-4 blockade in lung cancer. Study results and limitations: Researchers report tumor-derived TCR clones expanding in blood after radiotherapy plus ipilimumab.

The table came from immunoSEQ multiplex PCR; TCRdb's copy has only in-frame clones and leaves some out. This table holds 35,000 to 45,000 clones, 75% to 90% found once. Comment on this clone: What it recognizes is unknown.

The germline CDR1 and CDR2 sequences are SGHTA and FQGNSA. CDR3 length: 18 amino acids. V lost 1 base, J lost 0 bases, and 6 bases stayed unmatched. The TCR originated in a human donor with non-small cell lung cancer who had stable disease on radiotherapy plus ipilimumab. This material consisted of peripheral blood, taken from a patient treated with radiotherapy plus ipilimumab. The chain uses TRBV7-2 and TRBJ2-6, with 7 bases that match TRBD1. CDR3 loop: CASSLVPGQLSGANVLTF. The CDR3 bases are TGTGCCAGCAGCTTAGTTCCGGGACAGCTCTCTGGGGCCAACGTCCTGACTTTC. Full variable domain (remainder filled in from reference TRBV7-2 and TRBJ2-6): GAGVSQSPSNKVTEKGKDVELRCDPISGHTALYWYRQSLGQGLEFLIYFQGNSAPDKSGLPSDRFSAERTGGSVSTLTIQRTQQEDSAVYLCASSLVPGQLSGANVLTFGAGSRLTVL.